This T cell receptor beta chain was sequenced in a study of CD8 T cells in ankylosing spondylitis. Points from the study as a whole: Reports of some motif variants in reactive arthritis synovial fluid and blood predate this one. Matched synovial fluid from ankylosing spondylitis patients was reported to be enriched for disease-linked clones. What seemed typical of ankylosing spondylitis blood was a TCR beta motif built from fewer than ten highly homologous variants. Clones linked to disease, bearing a CD8+ phenotype, were relatively rare in peripheral blood.

TCRdb called the 5' RACE reads again in MiXCR, with one record for every CDR3 protein. This sample yields roughly 150,000 distinct CDR3 sequences, of which about 32% are seen a single time; 4.5% to 6% belongs to the top ten. This CDR3 region has 16 residues. The germline gives CDR1 SNHLY, CDR2 FYNNEI. The V gene lost 3 bases and the J gene lost 5 bases, with 17 bases spanning the gap. This clonotype was recorded at least ten times. Its antigen is not identified. The receptor was derived from a male donor with ankylosing spondylitis. The chain links TRBV2 to TRBJ1-5; no clear D. The sample was synovial fluid, either unsorted or a sorted T cell fraction (not recorded which). The CDR3 reads CASSDTVQLSDQPQHF. CDR3 nucleotides: TGTGCCAGCAGTGATACGGTCCAGCTATCGGATCAGCCCCAGCATTTT. Full variable domain (missing parts from reference TRBV2 and TRBJ1-5): EPEVTQTPSHQVTQMGQEVILRCVPISNHLYFYWYRQILGQKVEFLVSFYNNEISEKSEIFDDQFSVERPDGSNFTLKIRSTKLEDSAMYFCASSDTVQLSDQPQHFGDGTRLSIL.